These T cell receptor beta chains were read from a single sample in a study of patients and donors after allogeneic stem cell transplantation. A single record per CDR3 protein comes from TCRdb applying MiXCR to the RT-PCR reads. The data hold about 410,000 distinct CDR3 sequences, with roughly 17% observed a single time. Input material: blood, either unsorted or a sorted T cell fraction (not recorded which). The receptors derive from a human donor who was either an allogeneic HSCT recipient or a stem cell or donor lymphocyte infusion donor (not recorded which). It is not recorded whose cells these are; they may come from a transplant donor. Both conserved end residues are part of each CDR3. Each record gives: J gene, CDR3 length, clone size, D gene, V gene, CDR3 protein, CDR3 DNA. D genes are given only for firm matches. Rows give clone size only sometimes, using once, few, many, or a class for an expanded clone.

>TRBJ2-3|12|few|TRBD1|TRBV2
CARGTARDTQYF
TGTGCCAGGGGGACAGCCCGAGATACGCAGTATTTT
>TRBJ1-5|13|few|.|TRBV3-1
CASSQDAGQPQHF
TGTGCCAGCAGCCAAGATGCCGGACAGCCCCAGCATTTT
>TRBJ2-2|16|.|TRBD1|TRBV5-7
CASSPDRVRCTGELFF
TGTGCCAGCAGCCCGGACAGGGTAAGGTGCACCGGGGAGCTGTTTTTT
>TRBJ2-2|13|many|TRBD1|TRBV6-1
CASGTGKLGELFF
TGTGCCAGCGGGACAGGAAAGCTAGGGGAGCTGTTTTTT
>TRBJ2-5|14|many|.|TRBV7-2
CASSLAGTQETQYF
TGTGCCAGCAGCTTAGCGGGGACCCAAGAGACCCAGTACTTC
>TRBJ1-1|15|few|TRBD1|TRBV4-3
CASSQGTGMNTEAFF
TGCGCCAGCAGCCAGGGGACAGGCATGAACACTGAAGCTTTCTTT
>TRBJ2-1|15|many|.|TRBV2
CASSVYGSSYNEQFF
TGTGCCAGCAGTGTGTACGGGAGCTCCTACAATGAGCAGTTCTTC
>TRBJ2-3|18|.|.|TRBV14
CASSQTVQGPGRADTQYF
TGTGCCAGCAGCCAAACAGTTCAAGGGCCCGGACGGGCGGATACGCAGTATTTT
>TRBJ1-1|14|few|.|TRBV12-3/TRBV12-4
CASSRKVSGTEAFF
TGTGCCAGCAGCCGGAAGGTTTCGGGAACTGAAGCTTTCTTT
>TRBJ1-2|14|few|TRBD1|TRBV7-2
CASSSLRGHYGYTF
TGTGCCAGCAGCTCCCTCAGGGGGCACTATGGCTACACCTTC
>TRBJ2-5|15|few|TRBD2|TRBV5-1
CASSLTGLAMETQYF
TGCGCCAGCAGCCTGACGGGACTAGCTATGGAGACCCAGTACTTC
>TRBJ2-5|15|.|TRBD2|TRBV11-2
CASSSHHMGGETQYF
TGTGCCAGCAGCTCTCACCATATGGGGGGGGAGACCCAGTACTTC
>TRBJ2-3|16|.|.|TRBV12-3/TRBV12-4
CASLGAGTLTTDTQYF
TGTGCCAGTCTGGGGGCGGGAACCCTTACGACAGATACGCAGTATTTT
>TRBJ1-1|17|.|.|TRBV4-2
CASSQEGPARCNTEAFF
TGTGCCAGCAGCCAAGAGGGACCCGCGAGGTGTAACACTGAAGCTTTCTTT
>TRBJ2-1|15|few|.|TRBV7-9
CASSWGWRGSDEQFF
TGTGCCAGCAGCTGGGGGTGGAGGGGGTCCGATGAGCAGTTCTTC
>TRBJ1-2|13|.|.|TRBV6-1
CASMGDTNYGYTF
TGTGCCAGCATGGGGGACACCAACTATGGCTACACCTTC
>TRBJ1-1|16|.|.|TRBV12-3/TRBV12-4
CASFINLGGAFTEAFF
TGTGCCAGCTTTATAAACCTGGGGGGCGCGTTCACTGAAGCTTTCTTT
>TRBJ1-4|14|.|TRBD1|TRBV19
CASTPQGEREKLFF
TGTGCCAGTACCCCACAGGGGGAAAGGGAAAAACTGTTTTTT
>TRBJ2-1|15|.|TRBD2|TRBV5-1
CASSYGQRGTHEQFF
TGCGCCAGCAGCTATGGACAGCGGGGGACCCATGAGCAGTTCTTC
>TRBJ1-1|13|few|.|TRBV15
CATSRVDGYQAFF
TGTGCCACCAGCAGAGTAGACGGGTACCAAGCTTTCTTT
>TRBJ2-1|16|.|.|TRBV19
CASSKVGAQTHNEQFF
TGTGCCAGTAGTAAGGTCGGGGCCCAGACACACAATGAGCAGTTCTTC
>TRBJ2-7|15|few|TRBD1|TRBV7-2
CASAPTGTGYWEQYF
TGTGCCAGCGCACCGACCGGGACAGGGTATTGGGAGCAGTACTTC
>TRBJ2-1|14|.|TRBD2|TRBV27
CASSTTSGYNEQFF
TGTGCCAGCAGTACGACTAGCGGTTACAATGAGCAGTTCTTC
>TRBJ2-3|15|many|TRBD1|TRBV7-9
CASLQGSDGTDTQYF
TGTGCCAGCTTACAGGGGTCGGATGGCACAGATACGCAGTATTTT
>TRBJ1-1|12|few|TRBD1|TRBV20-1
CSAGWTGTEAFF
TGCAGTGCTGGCTGGACAGGAACTGAAGCTTTCTTT
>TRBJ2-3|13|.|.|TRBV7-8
CASSLAEGDTQYF
TGTGCCAGCAGCTTAGCGGAAGGAGATACGCAGTATTTT
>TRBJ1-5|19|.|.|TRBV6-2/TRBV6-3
CASSYRRLEGVLRNQPQHF
TGTGCCAGCAGTTACAGAAGGTTGGAGGGAGTATTGCGCAATCAGCCCCAGCATTTT
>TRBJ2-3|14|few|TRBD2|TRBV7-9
CASRARGNTDTQYF
TGTGCCAGCAGAGCGCGGGGGAACACAGATACGCAGTATTTT
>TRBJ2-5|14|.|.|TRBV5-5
CASSRAAVQETQYF
TGTGCCAGCAGCCGGGCGGCGGTCCAAGAGACCCAGTACTTC
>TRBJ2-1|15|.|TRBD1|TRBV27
CASRRQGWIEVEQFF
TGTGCCAGCAGAAGACAGGGTTGGATTGAAGTTGAGCAGTTCTTC
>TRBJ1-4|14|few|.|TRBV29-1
CSVGLARPNEKLFF
TGCAGCGTTGGTTTGGCCAGGCCCAATGAAAAACTGTTTTTT
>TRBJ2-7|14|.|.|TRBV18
CASSPPGRGHEQYF
TGTGCCAGCTCGCCTCCCGGGAGGGGGCACGAGCAGTACTTC
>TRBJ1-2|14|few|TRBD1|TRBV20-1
CSARETGGAYGYTF
TGCAGTGCTAGAGAGACAGGGGGGGCCTATGGCTACACCTTC
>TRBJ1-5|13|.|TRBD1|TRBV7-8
CASSHDRDQPQHF
TGTGCCAGCAGCCACGACAGGGACCAGCCCCAGCATTTT
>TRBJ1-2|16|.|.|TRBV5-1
CASSTTAGTPVYGYTF
TGCGCCAGCAGTACGACAGCGGGTACTCCCGTCTATGGCTACACCTTC
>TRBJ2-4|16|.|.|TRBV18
CASSPPTGISKNIQYF
TGTGCCAGCTCACCACCTACGGGAATTTCGAAAAACATTCAGTACTTC
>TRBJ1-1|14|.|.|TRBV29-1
CSVGVKEGSTEAFF
TGCAGCGTAGGGGTAAAGGAGGGGAGCACTGAAGCTTTCTTT
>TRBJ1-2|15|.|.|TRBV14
CASSQERRANYGYTF
TGTGCCAGCAGCCAAGAAAGGCGAGCTAACTATGGCTACACCTTC
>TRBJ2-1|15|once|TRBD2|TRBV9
CASSPRRAGYNEQFF
TGTGCCAGCAGCCCCCGACGAGCGGGGTACAATGAGCAGTTCTTC
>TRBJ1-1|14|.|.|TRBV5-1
CASSPQGGATEAFF
TGCGCCAGCAGCCCTCAAGGAGGGGCCACTGAAGCTTTCTTT
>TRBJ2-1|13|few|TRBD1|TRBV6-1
CATGTGNYNEQFF
TGTGCCACTGGGACAGGGAACTACAATGAGCAGTTCTTC
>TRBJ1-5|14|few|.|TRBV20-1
CSARDRSGNQPQHF
TGCAGTGCTAGAGATCGCTCAGGAAATCAGCCCCAGCATTTT
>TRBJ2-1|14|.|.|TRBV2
CASNRDAPGNEQFF
TGTGCCAGCAATCGGGACGCGCCGGGGAATGAGCAGTTCTTC
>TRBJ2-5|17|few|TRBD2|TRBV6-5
CASSYSNSGRSGETQYF
TGTGCCAGCAGTTACTCGAATAGCGGGAGATCGGGAGAGACCCAGTACTTC
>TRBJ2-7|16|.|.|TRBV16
CASSQSGVRSYYEQYF
TGTGCCAGCAGCCAATCTGGGGTCAGGAGCTACTACGAGCAGTACTTC
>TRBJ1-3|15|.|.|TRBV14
CASSQGRNSGNTIYF
TGTGCCAGCAGCCAAGGGCGGAACTCTGGAAACACCATATATTTT
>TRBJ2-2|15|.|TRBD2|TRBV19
CASTPTSRGTGELFF
TGTGCCAGTACCCCGACTAGCCGGGGCACCGGGGAGCTGTTTTTT
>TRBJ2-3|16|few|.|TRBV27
CASSLSADSSTDTQYF
TGTGCCAGCAGTTTATCAGCCGATTCTAGCACAGATACGCAGTATTTT
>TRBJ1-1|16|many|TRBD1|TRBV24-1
CATSDSRTGKNTEAFF
TGTGCCACCAGTGATTCCCGGACAGGGAAGAACACTGAAGCTTTCTTT
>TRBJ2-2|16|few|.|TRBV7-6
CASSLGGSSAAGELFF
TGTGCCAGCAGCCTTGGAGGCAGCTCAGCCGCCGGGGAGCTGTTTTTT
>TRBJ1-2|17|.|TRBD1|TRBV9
CASRRDRGSHSNYGYTF
TGTGCCAGCAGGAGGGACAGGGGGTCTCATTCTAACTATGGCTACACCTTC
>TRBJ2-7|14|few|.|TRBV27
CASSPTWRAYEQYF
TGTGCCAGCAGTCCAACTTGGAGAGCCTACGAGCAGTACTTC
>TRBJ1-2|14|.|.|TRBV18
CASSPLQAASGYTF
TGTGCCAGCTCACCCCTCCAGGCGGCTTCTGGCTACACCTTC
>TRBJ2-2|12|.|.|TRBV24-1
CATRSDTGELFF
TGTGCCACCAGATCAGACACCGGGGAGCTGTTTTTT